This T cell receptor beta chain comes out of a study of blood T cells in healthy people across ages. Whole-study findings and limits: Leaving the PBMCs unsorted stopped any conclusive comparison of naive versus antigen-experienced cells. TCR beta diversity per million T cells fell roughly linearly with age.

CDR1 and CDR2 from the germline V gene are DFQATT and SNEGSKA (reference sequence). Trimming at V came to 5 bases and at J to 4 bases, leaving 8 bases not matched to a gene. There are 14 residues in the CDR3. This clonotype showed up just a few times. Its antigen is still unknown. Combining a sample-barcoded 5' primer with a J-beta primer mix, a second PCR ran for roughly 7 to 11 cycles. Each CDR3 protein gets one entry after TCRdb re-called the 5' RACE reads with MiXCR. The top ten clones hold 22% of a sample with hundreds of thousands of distinct CDR3 sequences, 55% to 70% of them seen once. The gene calls are TRBV20-1 and TRBJ2-5, with 9 bases lining up with TRBD2. This TCR came from a young man in good health. Sequenced material: blood. As DNA, the CDR3 is TGCAGTGCTGGCCTAGCGGGGAATCGAGAGACCCAGTACTTC. Amino acid sequence: CSAGLAGNRETQYF.